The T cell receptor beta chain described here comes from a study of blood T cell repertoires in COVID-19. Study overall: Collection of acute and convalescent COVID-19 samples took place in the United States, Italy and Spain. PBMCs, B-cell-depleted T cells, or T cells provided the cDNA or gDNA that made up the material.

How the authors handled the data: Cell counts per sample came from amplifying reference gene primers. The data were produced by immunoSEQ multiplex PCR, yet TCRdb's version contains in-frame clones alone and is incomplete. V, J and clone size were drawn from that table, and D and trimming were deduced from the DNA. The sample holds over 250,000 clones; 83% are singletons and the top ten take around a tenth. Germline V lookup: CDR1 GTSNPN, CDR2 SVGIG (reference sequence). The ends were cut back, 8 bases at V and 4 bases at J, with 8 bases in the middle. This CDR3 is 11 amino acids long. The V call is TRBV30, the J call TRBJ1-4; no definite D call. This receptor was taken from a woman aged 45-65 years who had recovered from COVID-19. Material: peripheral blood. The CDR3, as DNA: TGTGCCCGGACCTTTAATGAAAAACTGTTTTTT. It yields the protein CARTFNEKLFF.